The sample holds many counts of the clone carrying this T cell receptor beta chain. The antigen is not known. Germline assignment: CDR1 SGHRS and CDR2 YFSETQ. The junction had 8 bases not matched to a gene; V was cut back by 3 bases and J by 7 bases. The length of the CDR3 is 15 residues. This sample is part of a study of human T cells and chemical hapten exposure. The sample's time point: patch test 1, 2 weeks after DPC sensitization. The treatment is: therapeutic diphenylcyclopropenone sensitization with weekly scalp DPC. In the original processing: A per-sample median of approximately 87,000 TCRs was observed, with counts ranging from about 23,224 to 690,600. Via MiXCR, TCRdb re-called the RACE reads, giving one row per CDR3 protein. TCRdb's processing, not the authors', yielded these V and J calls. The table has 150,000 to 200,000 distinct CDR3 sequences, 20% to 25% seen once; the top ten hold about 6.7%.

Study-level findings and limits: DPC sensitization produced no change in TCRs with frequency above 1 in 1000. Donors, who had alopecia, may show an immune response that differs from healthy people's. There was a positive correlation between PT1 expanded TCR counts and patch test score.

The sample was whole blood, taken in connection with sensitization to the hapten diphenylcyclopropenone (DPC). The sequence came from a woman between 45 and 60 years old with alopecia areata. Some clones in this sample may be carry-over from other donors' samples. V usage is TRBV5-1 and J usage is TRBJ2-1, with 9 nucleotides matching TRBD2. CDR3 sequence reads: CASSSISGSGNEQFF. In DNA form, the CDR3 reads TGCGCCAGCAGCTCTATTAGCGGGAGTGGTAATGAGCAGTTCTTC.